This T cell receptor beta chain was sequenced for a study of T-cell reconstitution after alpha-beta-depleted transplantation in children. Study-level results: Alpha-beta T cells present about two months after transplant were reported to originate from several hundred expanded graft clones. From surviving recipient T cells and thymic progenitors came the high day-60 TCRbeta diversity observed in some patients. T-cell counts and diversity at one year following transplant were attributed mainly to newly produced T cells.

TCRbeta library construction was performed incorporating unique molecular identifiers. TCRdb independently ran MiXCR on the PCR reads; one entry per CDR3 protein. The sample lists about a million distinct CDR3 sequences; less than 30% were seen once. The CDR3 spans 15 residues. Germline CDR1 is DFQATT and CDR2 is SNEGSKA (reference sequence). V gave up 5 bases and J gave up 1 base, with 17 bases separating them. With regard to this clonotype: Its antigen is not known.

The receptor was derived from a boy less than two years old who had a stem cell transplant for SCID, so the T cells may come from the graft donor. The chain combines TRBV20-1 with TRBJ1-1; D gene unclear. The source material was PBMCs, mostly from graft donor cells, sampled 360 days after TCRalphabeta/CD19-depleted stem cell transplant. CDR3 sequence (DNA): TGCAGTGCTCCCCTAAGTGCCACGCCGAACACTGAAGCTTTCTTT. Encoded protein: CSAPLSATPNTEAFF.